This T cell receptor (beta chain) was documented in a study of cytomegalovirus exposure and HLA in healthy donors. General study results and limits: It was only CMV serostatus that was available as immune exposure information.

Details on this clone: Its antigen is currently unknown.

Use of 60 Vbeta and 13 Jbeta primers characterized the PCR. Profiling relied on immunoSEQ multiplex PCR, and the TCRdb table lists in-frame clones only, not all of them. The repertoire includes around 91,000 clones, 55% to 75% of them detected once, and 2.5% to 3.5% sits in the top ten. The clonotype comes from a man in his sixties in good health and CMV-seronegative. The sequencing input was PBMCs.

The CDR3 coding sequence is TGTGCCAGCAGCCCCAGGCCCGTTAGTAATGAAAAACTGTTTTTT. This translates into CASSPRPVSNEKLFF. The V and J genes are TRBV6-5 and TRBJ1-4; D call uncertain. This CDR3 is built from 15 residues. Trimming cost V 6 bases and J 4 bases, with 15 bases left between them. CDR1 MNHEY and CDR2 SVGAGI come from the germline V gene.